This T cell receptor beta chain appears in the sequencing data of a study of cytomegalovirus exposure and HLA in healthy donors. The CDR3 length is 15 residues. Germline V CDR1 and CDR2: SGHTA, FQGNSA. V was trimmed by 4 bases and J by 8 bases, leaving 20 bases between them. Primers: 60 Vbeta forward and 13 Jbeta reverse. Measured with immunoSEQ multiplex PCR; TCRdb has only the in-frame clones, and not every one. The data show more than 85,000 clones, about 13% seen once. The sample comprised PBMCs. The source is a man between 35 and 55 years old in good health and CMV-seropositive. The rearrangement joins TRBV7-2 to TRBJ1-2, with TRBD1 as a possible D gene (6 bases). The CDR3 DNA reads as TGTGCCAGCAGCTCCAATATAGCGGGGGCCCTAGGCTACACCTTC. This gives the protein CASSSNIAGALGYTF.